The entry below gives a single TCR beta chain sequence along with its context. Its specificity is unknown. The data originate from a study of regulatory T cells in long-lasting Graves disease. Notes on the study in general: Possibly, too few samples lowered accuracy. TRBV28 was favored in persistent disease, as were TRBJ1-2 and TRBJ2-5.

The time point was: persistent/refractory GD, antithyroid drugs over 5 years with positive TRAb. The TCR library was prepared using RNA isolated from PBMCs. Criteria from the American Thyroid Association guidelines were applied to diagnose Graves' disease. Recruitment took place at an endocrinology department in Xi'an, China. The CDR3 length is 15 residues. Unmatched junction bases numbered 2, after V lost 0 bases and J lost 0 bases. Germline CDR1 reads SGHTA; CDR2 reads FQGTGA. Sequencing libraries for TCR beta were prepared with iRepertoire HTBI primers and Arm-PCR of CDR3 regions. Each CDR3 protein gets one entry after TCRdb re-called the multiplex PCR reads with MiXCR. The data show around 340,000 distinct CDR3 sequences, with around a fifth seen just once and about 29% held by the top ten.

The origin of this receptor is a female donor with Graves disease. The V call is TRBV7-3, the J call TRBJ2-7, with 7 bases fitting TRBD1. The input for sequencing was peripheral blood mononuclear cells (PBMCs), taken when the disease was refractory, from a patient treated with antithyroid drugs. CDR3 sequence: CASSLTGGLSYEQYF. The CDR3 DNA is TGTGCCAGCAGCTTAACAGGGGGCCTCTCCTACGAGCAGTACTTC. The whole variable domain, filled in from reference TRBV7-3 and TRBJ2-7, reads GAGVSQTPSNKVTEKGKYVELRCDPISGHTALYWYRQSLGQGPEFLIYFQGTGAADDSGLPNDRFFAVRPEGSVSTLKIQRTERGDSAVYLCASSLTGGLSYEQYFGPGTRLTVT.